This T cell receptor beta chain was recovered during a study of blood T cell repertoires in COVID-19. The CDR3 has 15 amino acids. V was trimmed by 2 bases and J by 3 bases, leaving 12 bases between them. Germline V gene lookup returns CDR1 LNHNV and CDR2 YYDKDF (reference sequence). Sequencing was performed with immunoSEQ multiplex PCR; in TCRdb, only in-frame clones are kept and a portion is missing. The table has 150,000 to 200,000 clones, approximately 86% seen once. The sequence was collected from a man aged 70-80 years with acute or convalescent COVID-19. The chain uses TRBV15 and TRBJ2-3; tentative D call: TRBD2 (6 bases). Sequenced sample: peripheral blood. The CDR3 region has the DNA TGTGCCACCAGCAGAATTTGGGGGGTAACAGATACGCAGTATTTT. Encoded protein: CATSRIWGVTDTQYF.